The T cell receptor beta chain described here comes from a study of blood T cell repertoires in COVID-19. Study-level background: Specimens from acute and convalescent COVID-19 originated in the United States, Italy and Spain.

This clone was observed once. V shed 4 bases, J shed 3 bases, and the junction held 10 bases outside the gene matches. This CDR3 has 16 amino acids. CDR1 and CDR2 (germline): SGDLS, YYNGEE. Participant ages covered about 18 to 100 years across 24 US areas. Grouping used clinical history reported by participants in a survey and questionnaire. Methods used by the authors: Estimation of nucleated cell counts was performed using reference gene primer amplification. Produced via immunoSEQ multiplex PCR; TCRdb's table is partial and in-frame only. The V and J calls and clone size come from that table; D and trimming were worked out from the DNA. The sample contains about 380,000 clones, around 90% of which appear only once.

The chain has TRBV9 and TRBJ2-3; 8 bases fit TRBD1. This sequence originates from a woman younger than 30 who had recovered from COVID-19. Sequencing input: PBMCs or T cells enriched from blood (not recorded which). DNA of the CDR3: TGTGCCAGCAGCTACGGACAGGGACTGAGGACAGATACGCAGTATTTT. It specifies CASSYGQGLRTDTQYF.